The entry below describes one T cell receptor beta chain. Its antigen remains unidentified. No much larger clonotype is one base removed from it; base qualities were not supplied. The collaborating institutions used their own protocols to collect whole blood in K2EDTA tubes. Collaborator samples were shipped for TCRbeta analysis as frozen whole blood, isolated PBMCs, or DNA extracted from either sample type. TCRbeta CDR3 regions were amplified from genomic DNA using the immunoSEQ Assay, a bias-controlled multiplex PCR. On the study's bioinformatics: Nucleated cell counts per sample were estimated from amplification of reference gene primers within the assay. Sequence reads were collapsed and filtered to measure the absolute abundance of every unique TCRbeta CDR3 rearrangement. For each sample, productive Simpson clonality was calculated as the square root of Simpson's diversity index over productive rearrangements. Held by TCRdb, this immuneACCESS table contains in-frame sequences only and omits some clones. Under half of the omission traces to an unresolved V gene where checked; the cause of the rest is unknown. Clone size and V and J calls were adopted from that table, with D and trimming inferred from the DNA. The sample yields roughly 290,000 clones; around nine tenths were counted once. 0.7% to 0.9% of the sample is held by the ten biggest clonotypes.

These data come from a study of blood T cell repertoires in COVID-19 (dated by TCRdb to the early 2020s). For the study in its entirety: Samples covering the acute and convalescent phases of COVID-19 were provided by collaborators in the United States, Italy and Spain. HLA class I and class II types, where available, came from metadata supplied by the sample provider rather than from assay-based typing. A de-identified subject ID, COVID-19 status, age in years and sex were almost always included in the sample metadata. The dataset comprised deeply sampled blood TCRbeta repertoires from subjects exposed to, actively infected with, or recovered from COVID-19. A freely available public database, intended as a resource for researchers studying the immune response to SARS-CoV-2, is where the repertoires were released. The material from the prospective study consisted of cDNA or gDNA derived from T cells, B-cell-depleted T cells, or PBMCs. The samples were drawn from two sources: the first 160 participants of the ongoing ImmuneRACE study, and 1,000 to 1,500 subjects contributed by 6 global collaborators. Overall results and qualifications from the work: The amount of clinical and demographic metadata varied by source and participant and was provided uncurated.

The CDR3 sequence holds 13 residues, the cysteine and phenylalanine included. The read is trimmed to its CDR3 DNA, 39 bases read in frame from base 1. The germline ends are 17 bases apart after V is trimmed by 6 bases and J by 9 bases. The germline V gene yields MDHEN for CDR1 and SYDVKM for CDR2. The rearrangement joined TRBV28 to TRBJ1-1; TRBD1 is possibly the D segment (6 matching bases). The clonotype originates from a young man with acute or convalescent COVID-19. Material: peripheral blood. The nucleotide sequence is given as TGTGCCAGCAGCGTTACAGGGTCATGGAAAGCTTTCTTT. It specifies CASSVTGSWKAFF.